These 28 T cell receptor beta chains came from one sample sequenced in a study of cytomegalovirus exposure and HLA in healthy donors. In the PCR, 60 Vbeta and 13 Jbeta primers were used. Measured with immunoSEQ multiplex PCR; TCRdb has only the in-frame clones, and not every one. The table for this sample gives 34,000 or so clones. Sequencing was carried out using PBMCs. These receptors all stem from a woman in her thirties or forties in good health and CMV-seropositive.

The V and J genes are TRBV6-6 and TRBJ1-6, with TRBD1 matching 10 bases. The trim removed 5 bases at V and 7 bases at J, leaving 5 bases unmatched. Germline V CDR1 and CDR2: MNHNY, SVGAGI (reference sequence). CDR3 length: 15 residues. CDR3 nucleotide sequence: TGTGCCAGCAGTCAAATGGGACAGGGGAATTCACCCCTCCACTTT. Translating it yields CASSQMGQGNSPLHF.

The chain recombines TRBV28 with TRBJ1-1; weak D call: TRBD1 (5 bases). Per the germline V gene, CDR1 is MDHEN and CDR2 is SYDVKM. The V end was cut by 5 bases, the J end by 1 base, with 17 bases between. The CDR3 spans 16 residues. Here the CDR3 DNA reads TGTGCCAGCAGTCCACGGGGGGGAAAGAAGAACACTGAAGCTTTCTTT. Translating gives CASSPRGGKKNTEAFF.

The rearrangement uses TRBV27 and TRBJ1-5; D call uncertain. The germline V gene has CDR1 MNHEY and CDR2 SMNVEV (reference sequence). The V end was cut by 2 bases, the J end by 4 bases, with 6 bases between. There are 13 residues in the CDR3. The CDR3 sequence: CASSLRGNQPQHF. The CDR3 DNA sequence: TGTGCCAGCAGTTTACGGGGAAATCAGCCCCAGCATTTT.

The rearrangement joins TRBV5-6 to TRBJ1-5; 10 bases are a match to TRBD1. CDR3 length equals 17 residues. The germline V gene has CDR1 SGHDT and CDR2 YYEEEE. The V and J ends lost 4 bases and 1 base, in that order; junction bases with no gene match: 8. CDR3 loop: CASSGTGAQGSNQPQHF. The CDR3 bases are TGTGCCAGCAGCGGGACAGGGGCTCAAGGGAGCAATCAGCCCCAGCATTTT.

V gene TRBV5-1 combines with J gene TRBJ1-1; TRBD1 matches at 8 bases. V lost 0 bases, J lost 11 bases, and 6 bases stayed unmatched. Germline V lookup: CDR1 SGHRS, CDR2 YFSETQ. CDR3 size: 13 residues. The CDR3 DNA reads as TGCGCCAGCAGCTTGGGGGGACAGGAGCAGGCTTTCTTT. Protein sequence: CASSLGGQEQAFF.

The CDR3 bases are TGTGCCAGCAGCCTTGAAATCTCGGGCGGGGAGCTGTTTTTT. This codes for CASSLEISGGELFF. V and J are TRBV5-4 and TRBJ2-2, with unresolved D. The CDR3 is 14 amino acids. The ends were cut back, 4 bases at V and 7 bases at J, with 14 bases in the middle. Per the germline V gene, CDR1 is SGHNT and CDR2 is YYREEE (reference sequence).

The J gene is TRBJ2-2, the V gene TRBV19, with TRBD2 matching over 8 bases. Unmatched junction bases numbered 2, after V lost 1 base and J lost 7 bases. CDR1 LNHDA and CDR2 SQIVND come from the germline V gene (reference sequence). The CDR3 spans 14 residues. The CDR3 loop is CASSIGTSSGELFF. CDR3 nucleotides: TGTGCCAGTAGTATAGGGACTAGCAGCGGGGAGCTGTTTTTT. Using reference TRBV19 and TRBJ2-2 for the parts outside the CDR3, the full variable domain is DGGITQSPKYLFRKEGQNVTLSCEQNLNHDAMYWYRQDPGQGLRLIYYSQIVNDFQKGDIAEGYSVSREKKESFPLTVTSAQKNPTAFYLCASSIGTSSGELFFGEGSRLTVL.

The V call is TRBV7-2, the J call TRBJ2-3, with 7 bases identical to TRBD1. The V gene's germline CDR1 is SGHTA and CDR2 FQGNSA. This CDR3 is built from 16 residues. The V and J ends lost 4 bases and 7 bases, in that order; junction bases with no gene match: 14. The CDR3 loop is CASSSATGTAYYTQYF. CDR3 nucleotide sequence: TGTGCCAGCAGCTCCGCCACCGGGACAGCCTATTATACGCAGTATTTT.

The chain couples TRBV2 to TRBJ2-1; D unclear. Between the trimmed V and J ends, which lost 2 bases and 10 bases, there was a span of 9 bases. The CDR3 covers 12 residues. Germline V gene data show CDR1 as SNHLY and CDR2 as FYNNEI. In nucleotides, the CDR3 is TGTGCCAGCAGTGAATCGACCGGGGAGCAGTTCTTC. This codes for CASSESTGEQFF.

The chain uses TRBV2 and TRBJ2-5, with 11 positions matching TRBD2. Germline V CDR1 and CDR2: SNHLY, FYNNEI. V lost 8 bases to trimming and J lost 2 bases; unmatched junction nucleotides: 13. This CDR3 region has 17 residues. For the CDR3, the DNA is TGTGCCAGCCGCCGACTAGCGGGGAGGACTATTCAAGAGACCCAGTACTTC. It encodes CASRRLAGRTIQETQYF. Filled out from reference TRBV2 and TRBJ2-5, the complete variable domain reads EPEVTQTPSHQVTQMGQEVILRCVPISNHLYFYWYRQILGQKVEFLVSFYNNEISEKSEIFDDQFSVERPDGSNFTLKIRSTKLEDSAMYFCASRRLAGRTIQETQYFGPGTRLLVL.

The chain combines TRBV11-2 with TRBJ2-7; TRBD1 is a possible D gene (6 bases). The CDR3 has 14 residues. Germline V gene lookup returns CDR1 SGHAT and CDR2 FQNNGV. The ends were cut back, 5 bases at V and 1 base at J, with 12 bases in the middle. CDR3 residues: CASSEQGTSYEQYF. Here the CDR3 DNA reads TGTGCCAGCAGCGAACAGGGAACTTCCTACGAGCAGTACTTC.

This chain uses TRBV30 with TRBJ2-1; 14 bases map to TRBD2. The V gene's germline CDR1 is GTSNPN and CDR2 SVGIG (reference sequence). V shed 2 bases, J shed 7 bases, and the junction held 10 bases outside the gene matches. The CDR3 sequence is 17 residues long. This chain's CDR3 is CAWSLLTSGGAGNEQFF. In nucleotides, the CDR3 is TGTGCCTGGAGTCTACTGACTAGCGGGGGGGCCGGTAATGAGCAGTTCTTC. The full variable domain, rest sourced from reference TRBV30 and TRBJ2-1, is SQTIHQWPATLVQPVGSPLSLECTVEGTSNPNLYWYRQAAGRGLQLLFYSVGIGQISSEVPQNLSASRPQDRQFILSSKKLLLSDSGFYLCAWSLLTSGGAGNEQFFGPGTRLTVL.

The V call is TRBV27, the J call TRBJ1-4; D perhaps matches TRBD1 (5 bases). The germline gives CDR1 MNHEY, CDR2 SMNVEV (reference sequence). This CDR3 spans 14 amino acids. The V gene lost 8 bases and the J gene lost 3 bases, with 13 bases spanning the gap. CDR3 DNA: TGTGCCAGCCAGGCCGGGGGATCTAATGAAAAACTGTTTTTT. Amino acids: CASQAGGSNEKLFF. Drawing the rest from reference TRBV27 and TRBJ1-4, the complete variable domain is EAQVTQNPRYLITVTGKKLTVTCSQNMNHEYMSWYRQDPGLGLRQIYYSMNVEVTDKGDVPEGYKVSRKEKRNFPLILESPSPNQTSLYFCASQAGGSNEKLFFGSGTQLSVL.

The chain couples TRBV2 to TRBJ1-1; the D is unclear. Between the trimmed V and J ends, which lost 6 bases and 3 bases, there was a span of 8 bases. CDR3 length equals 12 residues. Per germline, CDR1 SNHLY and CDR2 FYNNEI. The CDR3 DNA sequence: TGTGCCAGCAGGGAGGGTTACACTGAAGCTTTCTTT. It specifies CASREGYTEAFF.

Written as DNA, the CDR3 is TGTGCCAGCAGCTTTATCGGGGGCTACGAGCAGTACTTC. The encoded protein is CASSFIGGYEQYF. This chain uses TRBV7-9 with TRBJ2-7, with a tentative D call TRBD2 (6 bases). The V gene's germline CDR1 is SEHNR and CDR2 FQNEAQ (reference sequence). V lost 3 bases to trimming and J lost 3 bases, with 9 bases between them. The CDR3 sequence is 13 residues long.

The V and J genes are TRBV7-2 and TRBJ1-3; weak D call: TRBD1 (5 bases). The germline V gene encodes CDR1 SGHTA and CDR2 FQGNSA. V was trimmed by 2 bases and J by 4 bases, leaving 15 bases between them. This CDR3 has 16 amino acids. The CDR3 here is CASSLSRGVTGNTIYF. CDR3 nucleotide sequence: TGTGCCAGCAGCTTATCCCGGGGGGTGACCGGAAACACCATATATTTT.

The rearrangement joins TRBV28 to TRBJ2-4; TRBD1 matches at 8 bases. This CDR3 is 16 amino acids long. Per the germline V gene, CDR1 is MDHEN and CDR2 is SYDVKM. V shed 6 bases, J shed 6 bases, and the junction held 13 bases outside the gene matches. The chain's CDR3 is CASRDRARSQGNIQYF. CDR3 DNA sequence: TGTGCCAGCAGGGACAGGGCACGTAGCCAGGGAAACATTCAGTACTTC.

The rearrangement uses TRBV4-3 and TRBJ2-3, with D hard to call. Germline V lookup: CDR1 LGHNA, CDR2 YSLEER. This CDR3 has 13 amino acids. Trimming removed 4 bases from V and 6 bases from J, with 11 bases in between. CDR3 protein: CASSPRRLDTQYF. CDR3 sequence (DNA): TGCGCCAGCAGCCCCCGTCGGTTGGATACGCAGTATTTT.

The rearrangement uses TRBV9 and TRBJ2-3; 7 bases are shared with TRBD1. Germline CDR1 reads SGDLS; CDR2 reads YYNGEE. The CDR3 runs to 17 residues. J lost 0 bases, V lost 4 bases, and 11 bases had no gene match. The CDR3 protein is CASSPRQGTLSTDTQYF. The CDR3 region has the DNA TGTGCCAGCAGCCCCCGACAGGGAACCCTAAGCACAGATACGCAGTATTTT.

The rearrangement links TRBV6-1 to TRBJ1-1; no clear D gene. The CDR3 sequence is 12 residues long. Germline V gene lookup returns CDR1 MNHNS and CDR2 SASEGT. Trimming shortened V by 10 bases and J by 4 bases, and 13 bases separated the two germline ends. The CDR3 sequence is CATTGGGTEAFF. The CDR3 DNA reads TGTGCCACAACGGGAGGAGGCACTGAAGCTTTCTTT.

V is TRBV6-5 and J is TRBJ2-2; 9 bases are a match to TRBD1. The CDR3 has 15 residues. Germline CDR1 is MNHEY and CDR2 is SVGAGI. V lost 6 bases and J lost 5; bases outside the gene matches: 7. The DNA for the CDR3 is TGTGCCAGCAGCCAGAACAGGGGGCTGACCGGGGAGCTGTTTTTT. Amino acids: CASSQNRGLTGELFF.

The V call is TRBV28, the J call TRBJ2-3, with D possibly matching TRBD2 (6 bases). Germline values: CDR1 MDHEN, CDR2 SYDVKM. The CDR3 loop spans 15 amino acids. V was trimmed by 5 bases and J by 2 bases, leaving 14 bases between them. CDR3 residues: CASSHWAGTTDTQYF. The CDR3 bases are TGTGCCAGCAGTCACTGGGCGGGGACCACAGATACGCAGTATTTT.

The rearrangement uses TRBV2 and TRBJ2-5, with TRBD2 matching over 7 bases. V gave up 8 bases and J gave up 3 bases; unmatched junction bases: 15. The CDR3 extends over 16 amino acids. CDR1 and CDR2 from the germline V gene are SNHLY and FYNNEI. The chain's CDR3 is CASVSSGGRVEETQYF. CDR3 nucleotide sequence: TGTGCCAGCGTATCGTCGGGGGGTAGGGTAGAAGAGACCCAGTACTTC.

This chain joins TRBV18 and TRBJ2-7; D gene ambiguous. Germline CDR1 and CDR2: KGHSH and LQKENI. The CDR3 has 12 amino acids. Trimming cost V 0 bases and J 10 bases, with 10 bases left between them. CDR3 DNA: TGTGCCAGCTCACCACCCACGGGTATACAGTACTTC. It encodes CASSPPTGIQYF.

The genes are TRBV10-3 and TRBJ2-5, with a weak D call TRBD1 (7 bases). V lost 4 bases to trimming and J lost 5 bases, with 14 bases between them. CDR3 length: 14 amino acids. Germline CDR1 reads ENHRY; CDR2 reads SYGVKD. CDR3 in amino acids: CAISVGGGMETQYF. The CDR3 DNA sequence: TGTGCCATCAGTGTTGGAGGGGGCATGGAGACCCAGTACTTC.

This sequence joins TRBV6-5 and TRBJ2-1; 7 bases are shared with TRBD1. The CDR3 length is 15 residues. CDR1 is MNHEY, CDR2 SVGAGI, per germline. The V and J ends lost 4 bases and 6 bases, in that order; junction bases with no gene match: 9. CDR3 nucleotide sequence: TGTGCCAGCAGTTTAACCGGGACAGAAGGCAATGAGCAGTTCTTC. Encoded protein: CASSLTGTEGNEQFF.

The chain couples TRBV25-1 to TRBJ2-5; 12 nucleotides align to TRBD2. Germline trimming cut 4 bases from V and 4 bases from J; bases unmatched to any gene: 4. This CDR3 has 15 residues. Germline-derived CDR1 and CDR2 are MGHDK and SYGVNS. The CDR3 loop is CASSGTSGGSETQYF. Here the CDR3 DNA reads TGTGCCAGCAGTGGAACTAGCGGGGGGTCAGAGACCCAGTACTTC.

V and J are TRBV28 and TRBJ2-2; TRBD1 aligns across 10 bases. Trimming cost V 6 bases and J 7 bases; bases outside gene matches: 8. The CDR3 is 15 amino acids. Looked up from germline, CDR1 is MDHEN and CDR2 is SYDVKM. CDR3: CASRRDRGLGGELFF. In DNA form, the CDR3 reads TGTGCCAGCAGAAGGGACAGGGGATTAGGCGGGGAGCTGTTTTTT.